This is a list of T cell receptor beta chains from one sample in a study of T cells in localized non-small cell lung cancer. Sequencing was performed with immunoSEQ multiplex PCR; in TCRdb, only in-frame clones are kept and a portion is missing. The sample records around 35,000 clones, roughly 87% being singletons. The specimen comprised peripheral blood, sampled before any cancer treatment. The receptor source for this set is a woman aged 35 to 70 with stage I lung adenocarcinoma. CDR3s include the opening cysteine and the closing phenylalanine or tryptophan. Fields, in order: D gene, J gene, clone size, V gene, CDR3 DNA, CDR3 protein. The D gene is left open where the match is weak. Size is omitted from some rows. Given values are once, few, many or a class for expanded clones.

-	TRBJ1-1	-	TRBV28	TGTGCCACCACGGGACCAATGAACACTGAAGCTTTCTTT	CATTGPMNTEAFF
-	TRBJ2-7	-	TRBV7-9	TGTGCCAGCAGCCCAAATGGACCTTACGAGCAGTACTTC	CASSPNGPYEQYF
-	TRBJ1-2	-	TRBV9	TGTGCCAGCAGCGCATCCGGGACTCTCTATGGCTACACCTTC	CASSASGTLYGYTF
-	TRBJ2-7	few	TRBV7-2	TGTGCCAGCAGCTTAATGAGCGCGGGGCAGGGAGGCGAGCAGTACTTC	CASSLMSAGQGGEQYF
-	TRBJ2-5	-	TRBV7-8	TGTGCCAGCAGCTTAGCTCGACGGCCCCGAGGGGAGACCCAGTACTTC	CASSLARRPRGETQYF
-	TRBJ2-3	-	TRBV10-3	TGTGCCATCAGTGAAGCAGATACGCAGTATTTT	CAISEADTQYF
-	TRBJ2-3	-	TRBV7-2	TGTGCCAGCAGCTTAGCCAGGGGTAAGGATACGCAGTATTTT	CASSLARGKDTQYF
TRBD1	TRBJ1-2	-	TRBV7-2	TGTGCCAGCAACTACGACAGGGGGCCTTATGGCTACACCTTC	CASNYDRGPYGYTF
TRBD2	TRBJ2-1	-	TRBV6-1	TGTGCCAGCAGTGAAGGGACTAGCGGGGACAATGAGCAGTTCTTC	CASSEGTSGDNEQFF
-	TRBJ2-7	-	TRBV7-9	TGTGCCAGCAGCTCGAATAAGGGACACCGCTCCTACGAGCAGTACTTC	CASSSNKGHRSYEQYF
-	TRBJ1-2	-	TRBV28	TGTGCCAGCAGTTTACTCCCCCGGCGGAATGGCTACACCTTC	CASSLLPRRNGYTF
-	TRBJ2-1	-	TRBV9	TGTGCCAGCAGCGTTTTAGGAGGGAATGGCTACAATGAGCAGTTCTTC	CASSVLGGNGYNEQFF
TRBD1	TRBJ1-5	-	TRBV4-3	TGCGCCAGCAGCCAAGATGCACAGGGGGCCGATCAGCCCCAGCATTTT	CASSQDAQGADQPQHF
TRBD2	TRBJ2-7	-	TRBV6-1	TGTGCCAGCAGTGAAACGGGAGGCAGCTCCTACGAGCAGTACTTC	CASSETGGSSYEQYF
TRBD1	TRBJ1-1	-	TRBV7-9	TGTGCCAGCAGCGACGGACAGGGGATGAACACTGAAGCTTTCTTT	CASSDGQGMNTEAFF